Each of the 7 T cell receptor beta chains below was sequenced from the same sample in a study of blood T cell repertoires in COVID-19. TCRdb's table, derived via immunoSEQ multiplex PCR, lists solely in-frame clones and lacks some. The sample has 250,000 to 350,000 clones, around 90% seen once. The sequencing input was peripheral blood. These receptors were obtained from a woman aged 25 to 39 with COVID-19, enrolled during active disease.

The chain recombines TRBV27 with TRBJ2-5, with 10 nucleotides matching TRBD2. The germline V gene has CDR1 MNHEY and CDR2 SMNVEV (reference sequence). The CDR3 sequence is 16 residues long. The V gene end was trimmed by 5 bases and the J gene end by 4 bases; junction bases not matched to a gene: 10. The CDR3 DNA reads TGTGCCAGCAGTCGTTTCCGAGCGGGAGGGCCAGAGACCCAGTACTTC. This codes for CASSRFRAGGPETQYF.

The gene calls are TRBV6-5 and TRBJ2-1, with TRBD1 identical over 10 bases. V was pared by 8 bases and J by 3 bases, with 4 bases of the junction left unmatched. Germline values: CDR1 MNHEY, CDR2 SVGAGI. This CDR3 region has 14 residues. In DNA, the CDR3 is TGTGCCAGCGGCCGGGACAGGGGCTACAATGAGCAGTTCTTC. This sequence encodes CASGRDRGYNEQFF.

The chain carries TRBV11-3 and TRBJ2-7, with D possibly TRBD1 on 5 matching bases. Germline loops: CDR1 SGHNT, CDR2 YENEEA. V was clipped by 4 bases and J by 0 bases, with 7 bases between them. This CDR3 is 13 amino acids long. CDR3 DNA sequence: TGTGCCAGCAGCTACAGGCCCTCCTACGAGCAGTACTTC. This translates into CASSYRPSYEQYF.

This chain uses TRBV15 with TRBJ2-5; D is uncertain. The CDR3 has 12 amino acids. V shed 0 bases and J shed 7 bases, with 6 bases lying between them. CDR1 is LNHNV, CDR2 YYDKDF, per germline (reference sequence). This CDR3 is CATSRDPGTQYF. The CDR3, as DNA: TGTGCCACCAGCAGAGATCCAGGGACCCAGTACTTC.

V gene TRBV30 combines with J gene TRBJ2-7; D unresolved. This CDR3 has 12 amino acids. Between the trimmed V and J ends, which lost 2 bases and 3 bases, there was a span of 8 bases. Germline V gives CDR1 GTSNPN, CDR2 SVGIG (reference sequence). CDR3 loop: CAWSSRLYEQYF. The CDR3 DNA reads as TGTGCCTGGAGTTCCCGACTCTACGAGCAGTACTTC.

The chain links TRBV7-3 to TRBJ2-3; TRBD2 matches at 8 bases. Losses at the gene ends were 4 bases for V and 4 bases for J; bases not matched to a gene: 4. Germline values: CDR1 SGHTA, CDR2 FQGTGA. This CDR3 region has 14 residues. CDR3 amino acids: CASSSTSEADTQYF. The CDR3 bases are TGTGCCAGCAGCTCGACTAGCGAGGCAGATACGCAGTATTTT.

This chain links TRBV6-1 with TRBJ1-1; D ambiguous. V was clipped by 2 bases and J by 5 bases, with 9 bases between them. The germline gives CDR1 MNHNS, CDR2 SASEGT. This CDR3 has 13 residues. CDR3 DNA sequence: TGTGCCAGCAGTGAATGGAGGAAGACTGAAGCTTTCTTT. This sequence encodes CASSEWRKTEAFF.